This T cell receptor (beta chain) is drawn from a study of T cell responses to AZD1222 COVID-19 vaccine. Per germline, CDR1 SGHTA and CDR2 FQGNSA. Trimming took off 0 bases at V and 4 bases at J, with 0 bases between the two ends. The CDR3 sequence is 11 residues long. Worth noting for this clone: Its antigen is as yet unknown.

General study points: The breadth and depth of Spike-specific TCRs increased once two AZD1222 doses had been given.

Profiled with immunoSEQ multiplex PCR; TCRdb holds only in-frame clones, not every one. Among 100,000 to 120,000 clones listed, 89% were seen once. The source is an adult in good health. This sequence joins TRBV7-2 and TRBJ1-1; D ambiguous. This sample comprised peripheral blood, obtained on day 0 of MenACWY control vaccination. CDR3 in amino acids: CASSLATEAFF. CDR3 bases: TGTGCCAGCAGCTTAGCCACTGAAGCTTTCTTT.